The 20 T cell receptor beta chains reported below all come from one sample, sequenced in a study of T cell responses to AZD1222 COVID-19 vaccine. Data came from immunoSEQ multiplex PCR; TCRdb stores just in-frame clones and leaves some out. Of about 130,000 clones in the sample, about 90% were seen once. The sample consisted of peripheral blood, taken on day 0 of MenACWY control vaccination. The source of these receptors is an adult in good health.

This sequence joins TRBV7-9 and TRBJ1-2, with D possibly being TRBD1 (6 bases). Germline lookup yields CDR1 SEHNR and CDR2 FQNEAQ (reference sequence). V lost 2 bases and J 8 bases, leaving 12 bases between the germline ends. The CDR3 extends over 13 amino acids. The CDR3 sequence: CASSLLSQGGYTF. The CDR3 DNA follows: TGTGCCAGCAGCTTATTGTCACAGGGAGGCTACACCTTC.

This rearrangement joins TRBV18 to TRBJ1-6; 9 bases line up with TRBD1. Per the germline V gene, CDR1 is KGHSH and CDR2 is LQKENI. V was pared by 0 bases and J by 10 bases, with 4 bases of the junction left unmatched. The length of the CDR3 is 15 residues. CDR3 coding DNA: TGTGCCAGCTCACCACCCGGGACAGGGCAGTCACCCCTCCACTTT. Translation gives CASSPPGTGQSPLHF.

The chain joins TRBV28 to TRBJ2-7; 10 positions agree with TRBD2. This CDR3 has 15 amino acids. Germline-derived CDR1 and CDR2 are MDHEN and SYDVKM. Trimming cost V 5 bases and J 6 bases; bases outside gene matches: 10. For the CDR3, the DNA is TGTGCCAGCAGTGTTATAGGTCTAGCGGGAGCCGAGCAGTACTTC. It yields the protein CASSVIGLAGAEQYF.

The chain has TRBV6-5 and TRBJ1-1; D remains ambiguous. This CDR3 comprises 13 residues. The V and J ends lost 0 bases and 1 base respectively, with 3 bases between them. Germline V gives CDR1 MNHEY, CDR2 SVGAGI. CDR3 DNA sequence: TGTGCCAGCAGTTACTCGACGAACACTGAAGCTTTCTTT. This gives the protein CASSYSTNTEAFF.

The chain uses TRBV4-1 and TRBJ2-2, with D uncertain. V was trimmed by 1 base and J by 7 bases, leaving 7 bases between them. Germline lookup yields CDR1 MGHRA and CDR2 YSYEKL. The CDR3 extends over 13 amino acids. CDR3 sequence (DNA): TGCGCCAGCAGCCAAGGCGACATCGGGGAGCTGTTTTTT. As protein: CASSQGDIGELFF.

V is TRBV19 and J is TRBJ1-2, with 7 bases lining up with TRBD1. CDR1 LNHDA and CDR2 SQIVND come from the germline V gene (reference sequence). With 2 bases clipped from V and 1 base from J, the junction kept 4 bases outside the gene matches. The CDR3 totals 15 residues. CDR3 region: CASSIPRQGNYGYTF. CDR3 DNA sequence: TGTGCCAGTAGTATACCAAGACAGGGTAACTATGGCTACACCTTC.

This clone has a single count. This chain connects TRBV7-9 to TRBJ1-4, with D hard to call. V lost 1 base and J lost 0, with 6 bases in between. The germline V gene encodes CDR1 SEHNR and CDR2 FQNEAQ (reference sequence). The CDR3 extends over 15 amino acids. The CDR3 DNA sequence: TGTGCCAGCAGCTTAGGCAGAACAACTAATGAAAAACTGTTTTTT. It specifies CASSLGRTTNEKLFF.

The chain links TRBV5-4 to TRBJ2-7; a possible D gene is TRBD1 (5 bases). This CDR3 has 15 amino acids. Trimming shortened V by 0 bases and J by 0 bases, and 10 bases separated the two germline ends. In germline, CDR1 is SGHNT, CDR2 YYREEE (reference sequence). The CDR3, as DNA: TGTGCCAGCAGCTTGGGGCAGGACACCTCCTACGAGCAGTACTTC. This sequence encodes CASSLGQDTSYEQYF.

The V call is TRBV27, the J call TRBJ2-3; 8 nucleotides line up with TRBD1. CDR1 and CDR2 (germline): MNHEY, SMNVEV (reference sequence). With V trimmed by 10 bases and J by 1 base, 4 bases remained unmatched. There are 13 residues in the CDR3. The CDR3 loop is CANRGSCTDTQYF. In DNA, the CDR3 is TGTGCCAACAGGGGGTCGTGCACAGATACGCAGTATTTT.

The chain couples TRBV19 to TRBJ2-1; 11 bases are a match to TRBD2. The V gene end was trimmed by 5 bases and the J gene end by 9 bases; junction bases not matched to a gene: 12. The CDR3 is 16 amino acids. From germline, CDR1 is LNHDA and CDR2 SQIVND (reference sequence). Here the CDR3 reads CASSLQLAGGRGEQFF. The CDR3 DNA sequence: TGTGCCAGTAGTCTTCAGCTAGCGGGAGGCCGGGGTGAGCAGTTCTTC.

The chain combines TRBV3-1 (or the pseudogene TRBV3-2) with TRBJ2-1; D is possibly TRBD1 or TRBD2 (5 bases each). V was pared by 3 bases and J by 3 bases, with 9 bases between. Germline CDR1 is LGHDT and CDR2 is YNNKEL (reference sequence). This CDR3 region has 14 residues. The CDR3 DNA sequence: TGTGCCAGCAGCCACGGGACCCTCTACAATGAGCAGTTCTTC. Encoded protein: CASSHGTLYNEQFF.

The chain is built from TRBV30 and TRBJ2-4; D uncertain. From germline, CDR1 is GTSNPN and CDR2 SVGIG (reference sequence). Trimming left V 0 bases short and J 0 bases short, with 0 bases between. This CDR3 is built from 12 residues. The CDR3 DNA follows: TGTGCCTGGAGTGTAGCCAAAAACATTCAGTACTTC. Translated, it gives CAWSVAKNIQYF.

The genes are TRBV28 and TRBJ2-2; 10 bases are a match to TRBD1. The V and J ends lost 6 bases and 1 base, in that order; junction bases with no gene match: 2. CDR3 size: 15 residues. Germline V CDR1 and CDR2: MDHEN, SYDVKM. CDR3 loop: CASRGQGENTGELFF. The CDR3 DNA reads as TGTGCCAGCAGAGGACAGGGGGAGAACACCGGGGAGCTGTTTTTT.

This chain connects TRBV6-5 to TRBJ1-4; weak D call: TRBD1 (5 bases). Per the germline V gene, CDR1 is MNHEY and CDR2 is SVGAGI. The CDR3 is made up of 15 amino acids. Trimming left V 0 bases short and J 5 bases short, with 10 bases between. CDR3 in DNA: TGTGCCAGCAGTTACTCCCGGGGCTCCAATGAAAAACTGTTTTTT. Translating it yields CASSYSRGSNEKLFF.

The CDR3 bases are TGTGCCAGCAGCTTTGCCAGTTCGAACACCGGGGAGCTGTTTTTT. Protein product: CASSFASSNTGELFF. The V and J genes are TRBV7-6 and TRBJ2-2; D gene ambiguous. The CDR3 totals 15 residues. CDR1 and CDR2 from the germline V gene are SGHVS and FNYEAQ. Trimming shortened V by 3 bases and J by 0 bases, and 8 bases separated the two germline ends.

This clone has only a few counts. The chain employs TRBV29-1 and TRBJ2-7; 11 bases match TRBD2. The CDR3 contains 19 residues. The junction had 19 bases not matched to a gene; V was cut back by 4 bases and J by 2 bases. In germline, CDR1 is SQVTM, CDR2 ANQGSEA. This chain's CDR3 is CSVVDRGGSSGRSTYEQYF. The CDR3 DNA reads as TGCAGCGTTGTTGACAGGGGTGGGTCTAGCGGGAGGAGCACCTACGAGCAGTACTTC.

The DNA for the CDR3 is TGTGCCAGCAGCGGGAACACTGAAGCTTTCTTT. Translated, it gives CASSGNTEAFF. This chain links TRBV9 with TRBJ1-1; unclear D gene. Trimming left V 3 bases short and J 1 base short, with 1 base between. This CDR3 comprises 11 residues. The germline V gene has CDR1 SGDLS and CDR2 YYNGEE. The variable domain in full, with the rest retrieved from reference TRBV9 and TRBJ1-1, is DSGVTQTPKHLITATGQRVTLRCSPRSGDLSVYWYQQSLDQGLQFLIQYYNGEERAKGNILERFSAQQFPDLHSELNLSSLELGDSALYFCASSGNTEAFFGQGTRLTVV.

The gene calls are TRBV7-2 and TRBJ1-5; 8 bases align to TRBD1. The CDR3 sequence is 14 residues long. The germline V gene has CDR1 SGHTA and CDR2 FQGNSA. The junction had 7 bases not matched to a gene; V was cut back by 10 bases and J by 2 bases. The CDR3 protein is CATSDRVGNQPQHF. The CDR3 bases are TGTGCCACCTCGGACAGGGTTGGCAATCAGCCCCAGCATTTT.

This sequence joins TRBV25-1 and TRBJ2-5; TRBD2 matches 8 bases. Germline CDR1 reads MGHDK; CDR2 reads SYGVNS. The CDR3 sequence is 14 residues long. The J segment lost 3 bases and the V segment lost 7 bases, leaving 7 bases of the junction unmatched. The CDR3 is CASNGGRFKETQYF. The CDR3 coding sequence is TGTGCCAGCAATGGCGGGAGGTTCAAAGAGACCCAGTACTTC.

The chain links TRBV9 to TRBJ1-2; D call uncertain. The germline V gene encodes CDR1 SGDLS and CDR2 YYNGEE. The CDR3 consists of 15 residues. The V and J ends lost 0 bases and 5 bases respectively, with 14 bases between them. CDR3 in DNA: TGTGCCAGCAGCGTAGGGGGAGGGTGGACTTATGGCTACACCTTC. This sequence encodes CASSVGGGWTYGYTF.